This TCR beta chain was captured in a study of control samples from healthy donors and cancer patients. Data came from immunoSEQ multiplex PCR; TCRdb stores just in-frame clones and leaves some out. Among around 100,000 clones listed, approximately 90% were seen once. CDR3 length: 13 residues. V shed 0 bases and J shed 7 bases, with 12 bases lying between them. Germline CDR1 GTSNPN, CDR2 SVGIG (reference sequence). The sequenced sample was blood. The receptor was derived from a man younger than 40 in good health. The chain links TRBV30 to TRBJ1-2, with D perhaps matching TRBD1 (5 bases). The CDR3 DNA is TGTGCCTGGAGTGTAGGGTTTGGGGGTGGCTACACCTTC. Translating it yields CAWSVGFGGGYTF.